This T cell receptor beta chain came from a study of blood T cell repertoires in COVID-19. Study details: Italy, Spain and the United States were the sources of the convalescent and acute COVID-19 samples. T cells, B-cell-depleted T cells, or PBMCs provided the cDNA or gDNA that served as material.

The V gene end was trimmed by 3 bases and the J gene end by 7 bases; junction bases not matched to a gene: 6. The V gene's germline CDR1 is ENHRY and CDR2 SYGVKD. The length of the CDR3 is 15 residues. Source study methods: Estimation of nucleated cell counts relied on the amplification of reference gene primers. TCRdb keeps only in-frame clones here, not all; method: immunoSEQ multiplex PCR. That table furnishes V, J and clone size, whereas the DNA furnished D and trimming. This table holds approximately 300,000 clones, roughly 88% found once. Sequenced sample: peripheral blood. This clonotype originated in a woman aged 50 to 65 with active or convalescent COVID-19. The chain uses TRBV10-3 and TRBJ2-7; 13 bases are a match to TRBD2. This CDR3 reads CAISELAGGPGEQYF. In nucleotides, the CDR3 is TGTGCCATCAGTGAACTAGCGGGAGGGCCTGGGGAGCAGTACTTC.